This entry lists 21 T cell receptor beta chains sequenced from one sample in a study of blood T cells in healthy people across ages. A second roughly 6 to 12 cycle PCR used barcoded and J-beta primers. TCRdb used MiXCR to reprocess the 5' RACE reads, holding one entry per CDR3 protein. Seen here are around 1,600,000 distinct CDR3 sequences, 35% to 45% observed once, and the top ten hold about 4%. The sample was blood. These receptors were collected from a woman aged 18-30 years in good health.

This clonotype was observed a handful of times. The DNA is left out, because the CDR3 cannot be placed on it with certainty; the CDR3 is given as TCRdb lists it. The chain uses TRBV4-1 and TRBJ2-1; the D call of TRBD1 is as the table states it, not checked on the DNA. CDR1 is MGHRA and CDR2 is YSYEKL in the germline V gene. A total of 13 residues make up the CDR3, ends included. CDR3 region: CASSQDWGQGAFF.

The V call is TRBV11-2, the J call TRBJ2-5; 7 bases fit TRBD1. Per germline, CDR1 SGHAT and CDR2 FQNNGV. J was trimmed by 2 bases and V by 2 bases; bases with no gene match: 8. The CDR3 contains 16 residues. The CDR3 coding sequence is TGTGCCAGCAGCTTAAACAGGGGAACCCGACAAGAGACCCAGTACTTC. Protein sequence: CASSLNRGTRQETQYF.

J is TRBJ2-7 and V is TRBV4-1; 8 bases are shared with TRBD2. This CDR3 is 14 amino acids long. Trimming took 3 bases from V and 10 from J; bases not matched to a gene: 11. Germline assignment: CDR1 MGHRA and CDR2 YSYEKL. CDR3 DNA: TGCGCCAGCAGCCATCAAGGTAGCGGGGCAACCCAGTACTTC. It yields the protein CASSHQGSGATQYF.

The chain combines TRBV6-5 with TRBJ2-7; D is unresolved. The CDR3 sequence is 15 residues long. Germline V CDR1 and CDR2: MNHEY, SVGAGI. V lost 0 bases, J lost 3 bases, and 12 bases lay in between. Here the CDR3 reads CASSYSSAYVYEQYF. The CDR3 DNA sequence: TGTGCCAGCAGTTACTCGAGTGCATATGTCTACGAGCAGTACTTC.

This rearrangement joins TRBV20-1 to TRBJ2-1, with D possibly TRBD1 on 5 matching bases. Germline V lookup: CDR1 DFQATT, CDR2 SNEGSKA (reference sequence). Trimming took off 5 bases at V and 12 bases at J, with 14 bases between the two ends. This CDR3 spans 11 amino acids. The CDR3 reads CSAADSGVQFF. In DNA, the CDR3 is TGCAGTGCTGCCGACAGTGGAGTGCAGTTCTTC.

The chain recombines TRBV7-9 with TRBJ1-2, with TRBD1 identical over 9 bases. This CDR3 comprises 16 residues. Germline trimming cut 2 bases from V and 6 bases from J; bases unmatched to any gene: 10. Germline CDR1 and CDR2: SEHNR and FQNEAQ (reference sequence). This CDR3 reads CASSLHPLGQGNGYTF. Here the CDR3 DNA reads TGTGCCAGCAGCTTACACCCCCTGGGACAGGGTAATGGCTACACCTTC. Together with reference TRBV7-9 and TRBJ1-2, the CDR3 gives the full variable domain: DTGVSQNPRHKITKRGQNVTFRCDPISEHNRLYWYRQTLGQGPEFLTYFQNEAQLEKSRLLSDRFSAERPKGSFSTLEIQRTEQGDSAMYLCASSLHPLGQGNGYTFGSGTRLTVV.

CDR3 nucleotides: TGTGCCAGCATTCAGGGCGATGAGCAGTTCTTC. Its protein product is CASIQGDEQFF. The V call is TRBV27, the J call TRBJ2-1; tentative D call: TRBD1 (5 bases). V was cut by 7 bases and J by 8 bases, with 9 bases left in between. This CDR3 spans 11 amino acids. Germline CDR1 is MNHEY and CDR2 is SMNVEV (reference sequence).

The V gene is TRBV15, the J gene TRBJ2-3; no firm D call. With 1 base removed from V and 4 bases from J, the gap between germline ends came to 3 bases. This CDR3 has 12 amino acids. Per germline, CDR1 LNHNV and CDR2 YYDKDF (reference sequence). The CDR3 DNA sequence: TGTGCCACCAGCAGAGTGGCAGATACGCAGTATTTT. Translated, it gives CATSRVADTQYF.

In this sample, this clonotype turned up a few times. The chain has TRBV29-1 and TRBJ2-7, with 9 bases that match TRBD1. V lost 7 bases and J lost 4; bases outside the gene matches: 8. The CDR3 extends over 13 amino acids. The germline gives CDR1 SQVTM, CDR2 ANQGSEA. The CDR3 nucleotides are TGCAGCGCCAGACCGGGACAGGGTTACGAGCAGTACTTC. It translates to CSARPGQGYEQYF.

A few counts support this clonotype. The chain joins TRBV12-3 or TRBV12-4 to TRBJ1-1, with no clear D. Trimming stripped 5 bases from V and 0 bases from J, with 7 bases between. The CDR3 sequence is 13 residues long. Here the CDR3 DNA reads TGTGCCAGCAGTAGCTCAGTGAACACTGAAGCTTTCTTT. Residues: CASSSSVNTEAFF.

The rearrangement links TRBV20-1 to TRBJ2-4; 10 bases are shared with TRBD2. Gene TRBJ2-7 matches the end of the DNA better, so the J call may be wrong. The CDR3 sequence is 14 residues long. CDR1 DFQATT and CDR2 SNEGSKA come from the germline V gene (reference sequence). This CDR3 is CSAESGRALYEQYF. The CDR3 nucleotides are TGCAGTGCGGAGAGCGGGAGGGCTTTATACGAGCAGTACTTC.

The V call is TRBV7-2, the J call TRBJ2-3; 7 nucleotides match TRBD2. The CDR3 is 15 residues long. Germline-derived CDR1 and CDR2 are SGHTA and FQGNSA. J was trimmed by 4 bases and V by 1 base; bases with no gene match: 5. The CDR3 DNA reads TGTGCCAGCAGCTTAGGGGGGAGCGGGGCAGATACGCAGTATTTT. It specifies CASSLGGSGADTQYF. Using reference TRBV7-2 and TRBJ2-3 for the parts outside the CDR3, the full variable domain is GAGVSQSPSNKVTEKGKDVELRCDPISGHTALYWYRQSLGQGLEFLIYFQGNSAPDKSGLPSDRFSAERTGGSVSTLTIQRTQQEDSAVYLCASSLGGSGADTQYFGPGTRLTVL.

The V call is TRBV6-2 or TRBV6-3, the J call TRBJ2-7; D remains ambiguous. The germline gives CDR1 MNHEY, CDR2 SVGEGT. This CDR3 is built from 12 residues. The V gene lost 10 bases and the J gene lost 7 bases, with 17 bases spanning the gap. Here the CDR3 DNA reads TGTGCCACATCAAGCTTCTACAATGAGCAGTACTTC. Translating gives CATSSFYNEQYF.

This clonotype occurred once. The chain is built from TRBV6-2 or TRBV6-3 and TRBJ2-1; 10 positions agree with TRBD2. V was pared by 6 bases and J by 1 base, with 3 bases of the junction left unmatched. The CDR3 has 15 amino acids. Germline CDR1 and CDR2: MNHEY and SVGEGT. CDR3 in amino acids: CASRAGLASYNEQFF. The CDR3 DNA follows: TGTGCCAGCAGAGCGGGACTAGCGTCCTACAATGAGCAGTTCTTC.

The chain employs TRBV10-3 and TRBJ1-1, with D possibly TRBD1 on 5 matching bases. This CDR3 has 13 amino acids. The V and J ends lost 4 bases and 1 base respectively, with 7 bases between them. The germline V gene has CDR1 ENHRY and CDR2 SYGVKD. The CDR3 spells CAISAGRNTEAFF. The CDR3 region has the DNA TGTGCCATCAGTGCGGGGCGGAACACTGAAGCTTTCTTT.

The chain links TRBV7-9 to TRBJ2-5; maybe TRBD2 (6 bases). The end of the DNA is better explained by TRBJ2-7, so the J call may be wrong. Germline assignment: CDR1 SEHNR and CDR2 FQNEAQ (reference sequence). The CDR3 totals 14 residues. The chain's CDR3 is CASSSSAKSHEQYF. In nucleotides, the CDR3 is TGTGCCAGCAGCTCTAGCGCCAAATCCCACGAGCAGTACTTC.

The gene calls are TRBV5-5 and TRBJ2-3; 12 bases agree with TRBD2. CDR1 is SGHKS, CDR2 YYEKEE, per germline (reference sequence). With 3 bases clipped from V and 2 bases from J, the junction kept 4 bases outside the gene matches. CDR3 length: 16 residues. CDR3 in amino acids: CASSSGLAGITDTQYF. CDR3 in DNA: TGTGCCAGCAGCTCCGGACTAGCGGGGATCACAGATACGCAGTATTTT.

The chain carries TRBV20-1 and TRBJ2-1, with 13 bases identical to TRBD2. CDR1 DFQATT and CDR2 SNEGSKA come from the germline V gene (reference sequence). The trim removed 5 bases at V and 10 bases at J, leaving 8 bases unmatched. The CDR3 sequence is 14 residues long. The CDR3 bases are TGCAGTGCTTTAAGGACTAGCGGGAGTAAAGAGCAGTTCTTC. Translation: CSALRTSGSKEQFF.

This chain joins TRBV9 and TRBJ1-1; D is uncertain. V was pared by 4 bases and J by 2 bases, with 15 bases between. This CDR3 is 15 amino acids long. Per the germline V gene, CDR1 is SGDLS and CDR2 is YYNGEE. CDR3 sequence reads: CASSPRGVPNTEAFF. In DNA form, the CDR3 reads TGTGCCAGCAGCCCTCGAGGCGTACCTAACACTGAAGCTTTCTTT.

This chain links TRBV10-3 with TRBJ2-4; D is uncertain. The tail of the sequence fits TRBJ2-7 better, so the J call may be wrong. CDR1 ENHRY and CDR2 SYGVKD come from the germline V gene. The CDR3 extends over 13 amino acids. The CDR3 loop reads CAISVNEQYEQYF. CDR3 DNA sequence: TGTGCCATCAGTGTCAACGAACAATACGAGCAGTACTTC.

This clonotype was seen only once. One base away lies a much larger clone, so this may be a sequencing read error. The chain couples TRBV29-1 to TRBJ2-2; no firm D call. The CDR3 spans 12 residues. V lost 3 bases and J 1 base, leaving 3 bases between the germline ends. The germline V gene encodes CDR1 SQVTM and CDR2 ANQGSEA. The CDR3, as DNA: TGCAGCGTTGATGGGAACACCGGGGAGCTGTTTTTT. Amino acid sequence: CSVDGNTGELFF.